Following are 23 T cell receptor beta chains from one sample sequenced in a study of shared clonotypes between healthy human individuals. Sequenced by immunoSEQ multiplex PCR; TCRdb stores in-frame clones only, minus some. Here the sample spans some 2 million clones, about 95% being singletons. Only CD45RO-negative cells positively selected for CCR7 counted as naive CD8 cells, so terminally differentiated effector memory CD45RA+ cells were excluded. Material: naive CD8+ T cells sorted from blood. These receptors originate from a man in his late teens or twenties in good health.

The chain links TRBV6-1 to TRBJ2-2; 9 bases line up with TRBD1. The CDR3 runs 19 residues. With V trimmed by 2 bases and J by 0 bases, 10 bases remained unmatched. The germline gives CDR1 MNHNS, CDR2 SASEGT. The CDR3 DNA sequence: TGTGCCAGCAGTGAAAACCGGGACAGGGCCGGGTCGAACACCGGGGAGCTGTTTTTT. Translating gives CASSENRDRAGSNTGELFF.

The chain uses TRBV9 and TRBJ1-1; D is possibly TRBD1 (6 bases). CDR1 is SGDLS and CDR2 is YYNGEE in the germline V gene. The V gene lost 5 bases and the J gene lost 0 bases, with 14 bases spanning the gap. The CDR3 has 15 residues. CDR3 sequence: CASRSIGQLNTEAFF. DNA for the CDR3: TGTGCCAGCAGATCGATAGGACAGCTGAACACTGAAGCTTTCTTT.

The chain recombines TRBV5-4 with TRBJ2-7; D may correspond to TRBD1 or TRBD2 (5 bases each). Germline V lookup: CDR1 SGHNT, CDR2 YYREEE (reference sequence). V was trimmed by 9 bases and J by 3 bases, leaving 16 bases between them. This CDR3 has 13 amino acids. CDR3 sequence (DNA): TGTGCCACCTCAGGTCCAGGGAGCTACGAGCAGTACTTC. Translation: CATSGPGSYEQYF.

V is TRBV11-2 and J is TRBJ2-7; D is perhaps TRBD1 (6 bases). Germline CDR1 reads SGHAT; CDR2 reads FQNNGV. Trimming pared 5 bases from V and 5 bases from J, leaving 22 bases between. The CDR3 runs 16 residues. DNA of the CDR3: TGTGCCAGCAGCGTACAACAGGGTCCGAAGGACGACGAGCAGTACTTC. Translating gives CASSVQQGPKDDEQYF.

This sequence joins TRBV5-6 and TRBJ2-3; D is ambiguous. V was shortened by 2 bases and J by 2 bases, with 6 bases between the two germline ends. CDR1 is SGHDT and CDR2 is YYEEEE in the germline V gene. The CDR3 covers 13 residues. The CDR3 sequence: CASSFEYTDTQYF. The CDR3, as DNA: TGTGCCAGCAGCTTCGAATACACAGATACGCAGTATTTT.

This clone has just one count. The V call is TRBV27, the J call TRBJ2-7; 7 bases line up with TRBD1. The CDR3 totals 14 residues. Trimming took 5 bases from V and 5 from J; bases not matched to a gene: 9. Germline V CDR1 and CDR2: MNHEY, SMNVEV (reference sequence). DNA for the CDR3: TGTGCCAGCAGTCGAGGGGACAGTGACGACGAGCAGTACTTC. It yields the protein CASSRGDSDDEQYF.

The genes are TRBV7-9 and TRBJ2-5; a possible D gene is TRBD2 (6 bases). The J call is doubtful: the DNA matches TRBJ2-7 better. CDR1 SEHNR and CDR2 FQNEAQ come from the germline V gene (reference sequence). The CDR3 has 13 residues. This CDR3 reads CASSLSRENEQYF. The CDR3 DNA reads as TGTGCCAGCAGCTTGAGCCGGGAGAACGAGCAGTACTTC.

The table lists this clone with a few counts. The chain employs TRBV19 and TRBJ2-5; TRBD2 is a possible D gene (5 bases). Germline CDR1 and CDR2: LNHDA and SQIVND (reference sequence). V was clipped by 5 bases and J by 3 bases, with 10 bases between them. CDR3 length equals 13 residues. For the CDR3, the DNA is TGTGCCAGTAGTGCGGACGGGGAAGAGACCCAGTACTTC. Translating gives CASSADGEETQYF.

The chain is built from TRBV18 and TRBJ2-7; tentatively, D is TRBD1 or TRBD2 (5 bases each). This CDR3 is 14 amino acids long. CDR1 is KGHSH and CDR2 is LQKENI in the germline V gene. With 4 bases removed from V and 5 bases from J, the gap between germline ends came to 15 bases. The CDR3 is CASSRNEGPDEQYF. The CDR3 nucleotides are TGTGCCAGCTCACGAAATGAGGGGCCCGACGAGCAGTACTTC.

The chain employs TRBV27 and TRBJ2-2; D is unresolved. Germline CDR1 and CDR2: MNHEY and SMNVEV (reference sequence). The CDR3 extends over 13 amino acids. The V end lost 6 bases, the J end lost 5 bases, and 10 bases lay between the germline ends. CDR3 amino acids: CASRFLGTGELFF. Written as DNA, the CDR3 is TGTGCCAGCAGATTTTTGGGGACCGGGGAGCTGTTTTTT.

The count of this clone is one. The chain uses TRBV5-6 and TRBJ2-7, with D possibly being TRBD2 (7 bases). The V and J ends lost 0 bases and 5 bases respectively, with 9 bases between them. The CDR3 runs 13 residues. From germline, CDR1 is SGHDT and CDR2 YYEEEE. The CDR3 bases are TGTGCCAGCAGCTTGGGCGGGGGCCACGAGCAGTACTTC. Amino acid sequence: CASSLGGGHEQYF.

The sample holds one count of this clone. V and J are TRBV2 and TRBJ2-2; 8 positions agree with TRBD1. The germline V gene has CDR1 SNHLY and CDR2 FYNNEI. This CDR3 contains 17 residues. The trim removed 4 bases at V and 0 bases at J, leaving 7 bases unmatched. This CDR3 is CASSGLGQDSNTGELFF. The CDR3 DNA reads as TGTGCCAGCAGTGGGCTGGGACAGGATTCGAACACCGGGGAGCTGTTTTTT.

This rearrangement joins TRBV14 to TRBJ2-3, with D possibly being TRBD1 (5 bases). Germline assignment: CDR1 SGHDN and CDR2 FVKESK. The germline V and J ends were trimmed by 1 base and 2 bases, with 19 bases remaining between them. The CDR3 loop spans 18 amino acids. This CDR3 is CASSQGKPQGLLTDTQYF. The CDR3 nucleotides read TGTGCCAGCAGCCAAGGCAAACCCCAGGGTCTTCTCACAGATACGCAGTATTTT.

The chain recombines TRBV27 with TRBJ2-7, with D perhaps matching TRBD1 or TRBD2 (6 bases each). Germline values: CDR1 MNHEY, CDR2 SMNVEV (reference sequence). Between the trimmed V and J ends, which lost 5 bases and 5 bases, there was a span of 22 bases. The CDR3 runs 16 residues. The CDR3 protein is CASSPGGGRGSHEQYF. In DNA, the CDR3 is TGTGCCAGCAGTCCCGGGGGCGGCAGGGGATCCCACGAGCAGTACTTC.

V gene TRBV4-1 combines with J gene TRBJ1-2; unclear D gene. CDR1 is MGHRA and CDR2 is YSYEKL in the germline V gene. CDR3 length equals 16 residues. Between the trimmed V and J ends, which lost 3 bases and 8 bases, there was a span of 22 bases. In DNA form, the CDR3 reads TGCGCCAGCAGCCAGCCCCCCGAAGCCCCCGACTTAGGCTACACCTTC. This encodes CASSQPPEAPDLGYTF.

The chain is built from TRBV5-5 and TRBJ2-7; 8 bases align to TRBD1. Germline trimming cut 4 bases from V and 5 bases from J; bases unmatched to any gene: 11. The CDR3 contains 15 residues. Germline CDR1 and CDR2: SGHKS and YYEKEE (reference sequence). CDR3 residues: CASSTPQGAANEQYF. The CDR3 nucleotides read TGTGCCAGCAGCACCCCCCAGGGGGCGGCTAACGAGCAGTACTTC. Supplemented by reference TRBV5-5 and TRBJ2-7, the full variable domain reads DAGVTQSPTHLIKTRGQQVTLRCSPISGHKSVSWYQQVLGQGPQFIFQYYEKEERGRGNFPDRFSARQFPNYSSELNVNALLLGDSALYLCASSTPQGAANEQYFGPGTRLTVT.

This clone occurred a few times. The CDR3 DNA reads as TGTGCCAGCAGTGAATGGGGTTTTGAGGGGAGTTCACCCCTCCACTTT. It encodes CASSEWGFEGSSPLHF. The chain couples TRBV6-1 to TRBJ1-6; TRBD1 is a possible D gene (5 bases). The CDR3 has 16 residues. Trimming pared 2 bases from V and 9 bases from J, leaving 17 bases between. From germline, CDR1 is MNHNS and CDR2 SASEGT.

The J gene is TRBJ2-7, the V gene TRBV5-6; D is perhaps TRBD1 (5 bases). V lost 4 bases and J lost 3, with 14 bases in between. The CDR3 spans 14 residues. Germline CDR1 is SGHDT and CDR2 is YYEEEE. This CDR3 is CASSPPDNGYEQYF. DNA for the CDR3: TGTGCCAGCAGCCCCCCGGACAATGGCTACGAGCAGTACTTC.

The gene calls are TRBV6-5 and TRBJ2-5, with D unresolved. This CDR3 has 16 residues. In germline, CDR1 is MNHEY, CDR2 SVGAGI. With 2 bases removed from V and 2 bases from J, the gap between germline ends came to 15 bases. CDR3 in amino acids: CASSYGLGLGQETQYF. CDR3 bases: TGTGCCAGCAGTTACGGGTTGGGGTTGGGACAAGAGACCCAGTACTTC.

The chain links TRBV6-5 to TRBJ2-7; 7 bases agree with TRBD1. V shed 0 bases, J shed 4 bases, and the junction held 3 bases outside the gene matches. Germline loops: CDR1 MNHEY, CDR2 SVGAGI. The CDR3 has 14 amino acids. The CDR3 loop reads CASSYSTGPYEQYF. In nucleotides, the CDR3 is TGTGCCAGCAGTTACTCGACAGGGCCATACGAGCAGTACTTC.

The V and J genes are TRBV14 and TRBJ2-5; D not resolved. Trimming pared 1 base from V and 1 base from J, leaving 4 bases between. Germline CDR1 SGHDN, CDR2 FVKESK. CDR3 length: 13 amino acids. CDR3 coding DNA: TGTGCCAGCAGCCAAGGTCCCCAAGAGACCCAGTACTTC. Translation gives CASSQGPQETQYF.

The chain has TRBV11-2 and TRBJ2-2; no clear D gene. Germline loops: CDR1 SGHAT, CDR2 FQNNGV. This CDR3 has 16 amino acids. Trimming removed 0 bases at V and 5 bases at J, with 13 bases between. In nucleotides, the CDR3 is TGTGCCAGCAGCTTAGACGGGTTCGTGGAGACCGGGGAGCTGTTTTTT. This gives the protein CASSLDGFVETGELFF.

The chain carries TRBV13 and TRBJ1-2, with 7 bases matching TRBD1. CDR3 size: 16 residues. With 0 bases clipped from V and 3 bases from J, the junction kept 7 bases outside the gene matches. Germline CDR1 is PRHDT and CDR2 is FYEKMQ (reference sequence). Written as DNA, the CDR3 is TGTGCCAGCAGCTTAGGAGACAGGGTCCCAGACTATGGCTACACCTTC. It translates to CASSLGDRVPDYGYTF.